The 21 T cell receptor beta chains listed next were all sequenced from one sample in a study of cytomegalovirus exposure and HLA in healthy donors. The PCR used 60 Vbeta and 13 Jbeta primers. The repertoire was sequenced with immunoSEQ multiplex PCR; TCRdb's copy has only in-frame clones and lacks some. This sample has approximately 160,000 clones, with about 80% found just once. The sample taken for sequencing was PBMCs. The source of these receptors is a man aged 40-49 years in good health and CMV-seronegative.

A note on this clone: Its ends do not fully match the called genes, so a read error is possible. The chain employs TRBV7-9 and TRBJ2-1, with D tentatively TRBD1 (6 bases). CDR1 is SEHNR and CDR2 is FQNEAQ in the germline V gene (reference sequence). The CDR3 covers 17 residues. CDR3: CSSSLVGVGTPYNEQFF. The CDR3 DNA is TGTTCCAGCAGCTTAGTTGGGGTCGGGACACCCTACAATGAGCAGTTCTTC.

This clone has just one count. The gene calls are TRBV4-2 and TRBJ2-5, with 7 bases aligning to TRBD2. The CDR3 has 15 residues. From germline, CDR1 is LGHNA and CDR2 YNFKEQ. The J segment lost 5 bases and the V segment lost 1 base, leaving 7 bases of the junction unmatched. The CDR3 sequence: CASSQGGGRRETQYF. CDR3 nucleotides: TGTGCCAGCAGCCAAGGGGGCGGGAGACGGGAGACCCAGTACTTC.

The chain combines TRBV2 with TRBJ1-5; tentatively, D is TRBD1 (5 bases). CDR1 SNHLY and CDR2 FYNNEI come from the germline V gene. Deletions cut 2 bases from V and 5 bases from J, with 13 bases between. This CDR3 region has 15 residues. CDR3 DNA sequence: TGTGCCAGCAGTGAACTGGGGGGACCCCATCAGCCCCAGCATTTT. It is translated as CASSELGGPHQPQHF.

This clone was found many times. V and J are TRBV6-1 and TRBJ1-6; possible D gene TRBD1, 5 bases. The CDR3 covers 15 residues. V was clipped by 1 base and J by 7 bases, with 11 bases between them. In germline, CDR1 is MNHNS, CDR2 SASEGT. As DNA, the CDR3 is TGTGCCAGCAGTGAAGTGGGGGGAGGGAATTCACCCCTCCACTTT. Its protein is CASSEVGGGNSPLHF.

This clone was picked up a small number of times. This rearrangement joins TRBV6-1 to TRBJ2-2; possibly TRBD2 for D (5 bases). This CDR3 is built from 12 residues. Germline V gives CDR1 MNHNS, CDR2 SASEGT. Trimming cost V 10 bases and J 3 bases, with 9 bases left between them. This chain's CDR3 is CANRADTGELFF. The CDR3 region has the DNA TGTGCCAACCGAGCGGACACCGGGGAGCTGTTTTTT.

The chain links TRBV6-1 to TRBJ1-1; D may be TRBD1 (5 bases). CDR3 length: 16 residues. From germline, CDR1 is MNHNS and CDR2 SASEGT. Trimming removed 0 bases from V and 10 bases from J, with 21 bases in between. The CDR3, as DNA: TGTGCCAGCAGTGAAGCGCGGGGGAGGACTCGTAAGGGAGCTTTCTTT. Its translation: CASSEARGRTRKGAFF.

This rearrangement joins TRBV6-5 to TRBJ2-7; 9 bases are shared with TRBD2. Germline CDR1 is MNHEY and CDR2 is SVGAGI. CDR3 length: 16 residues. V shed 4 bases, J shed 3 bases, and the junction held 10 bases outside the gene matches. The CDR3 loop reads CASSSPGTSFGYEQYV. Here the CDR3 DNA reads TGTGCCAGCAGTTCTCCCGGGACTAGCTTTGGCTACGAGCAGTACGTC.

The chain joins TRBV10-3 to TRBJ2-5; D might be TRBD2 (7 bases). The CDR3 totals 15 residues. Germline V gene sequence: CDR1 ENHRY, CDR2 SYGVKD. Trimming took 10 bases from V and 3 from J, leaving 21 bases between them. The CDR3 DNA reads TGTGCCACCGAGGGGGGGCCCATAGGTGAAGAGACCCAGTACTTC. Residues: CATEGGPIGEETQYF.

The chain recombines TRBV15 with TRBJ1-1, with TRBD1 identical over 8 bases. V trimming: 1 base; J trimming: 0 bases; junction bases outside the gene matches: 4. The CDR3 is made up of 16 amino acids. The V gene's germline CDR1 is LNHNV and CDR2 YYDKDF (reference sequence). The CDR3 here is CATSRGQGYMNTEAFF. The CDR3 bases are TGTGCCACCAGCAGAGGACAGGGGTACATGAACACTGAAGCTTTCTTT. Drawing the rest from reference TRBV15 and TRBJ1-1, the complete variable domain is DAMVIQNPRYQVTQFGKPVTLSCSQTLNHNVMYWYQQKSSQAPKLLFHYYDKDFNNEADTPDNFQSRRPNTSFCFLDIRSPGLGDTAMYLCATSRGQGYMNTEAFFGQGTRLTVV.

The chain joins TRBV11-2 to TRBJ2-5; the D gene is possibly TRBD2 (5 bases). The J call may be wrong; the DNA end is better matched by TRBJ2-7. CDR3 length: 15 amino acids. Germline V gene sequence: CDR1 SGHAT, CDR2 FQNNGV. The CDR3 sequence: CASSLSSGDTYEQYF. In nucleotides, the CDR3 is TGTGCCAGCAGCTTAAGTTCCGGGGATACCTACGAGCAGTACTTC.

The chain employs TRBV6-6 and TRBJ1-2; TRBD1 matches 7 bases. The V and J ends lost 5 bases and 4 bases, in that order; junction bases with no gene match: 10. CDR3 length equals 15 residues. Germline lookup yields CDR1 MNHNY and CDR2 SVGAGI (reference sequence). CDR3: CASSPVTGIGYGYTF. DNA for the CDR3: TGTGCCAGCAGTCCCGTGACAGGGATCGGCTATGGCTACACCTTC.

V gene TRBV6-5 combines with J gene TRBJ1-1; D might be TRBD1 (6 bases). The germline V gene has CDR1 MNHEY and CDR2 SVGAGI. The germline V and J ends were trimmed by 2 bases and 1 base, with 14 bases remaining between them. The length of the CDR3 is 16 residues. This CDR3 is CASSYGVGTPNTEAFF. In nucleotides, the CDR3 is TGTGCCAGCAGTTACGGGGTCGGGACACCGAACACTGAAGCTTTCTTT.

This chain joins TRBV10-3 and TRBJ1-1, with D tentatively TRBD1 (6 bases). This CDR3 comprises 16 residues. Germline CDR1 is ENHRY and CDR2 is SYGVKD. Trimming shortened V by 8 bases and J by 1 base, and 20 bases separated the two germline ends. The CDR3 DNA follows: TGTGCCATCGGCAGGGGCGCGGTATACGGGAACACTGAAGCTTTCTTT. Amino acids: CAIGRGAVYGNTEAFF.

V and J are TRBV27 and TRBJ2-1; 9 bases match TRBD2. The germline V gene encodes CDR1 MNHEY and CDR2 SMNVEV (reference sequence). The junction had 7 bases not matched to a gene; V was cut back by 3 bases and J by 7 bases. The CDR3 is 15 amino acids. DNA for the CDR3: TGTGCCAGCAGTTTCCTTTTAGCGGGAGCTAATGAGCAGTTCTTC. Translation gives CASSFLLAGANEQFF.

The rearrangement links TRBV2 to TRBJ2-5; 7 positions match TRBD2. The V gene end was trimmed by 8 bases and the J gene end by 4 bases; junction bases not matched to a gene: 4. Per the germline V gene, CDR1 is SNHLY and CDR2 is FYNNEI. The CDR3 covers 12 residues. The CDR3 spells CASLWGGETQYF. CDR3 bases: TGTGCCAGCCTTTGGGGGGGAGAGACCCAGTACTTC.

CDR3 coding DNA: TGTGCCAGCAGTAGGGCGGGAGGGGTTATCTACGAGCAGTACTTC. It encodes CASSRAGGVIYEQYF. The genes are TRBV9 and TRBJ2-7; 9 positions match TRBD2. The CDR3 is made up of 15 amino acids. Germline-derived CDR1 and CDR2 are SGDLS and YYNGEE. V lost 5 bases and J lost 3; bases outside the gene matches: 9. The full variable domain, in which reference TRBV9 and TRBJ2-7 provide the parts outside the CDR3, is DSGVTQTPKHLITATGQRVTLRCSPRSGDLSVYWYQQSLDQGLQFLIQYYNGEERAKGNILERFSAQQFPDLHSELNLSSLELGDSALYFCASSRAGGVIYEQYFGPGTRLTVT.

As regards this clone: This sample includes further DNA sequences coding for the same CDR3. The chain combines TRBV6-1 with TRBJ2-3; 9 nucleotides align to TRBD1. J gave up 3 bases and V 8 bases, and 6 bases lay outside the gene matches. This CDR3 comprises 14 residues. CDR1 is MNHNS and CDR2 is SASEGT in the germline V gene. CDR3 DNA: TGTGCCAGCGCTGACAGGGGGTGGACAGATACGCAGTATTTT. Translating it yields CASADRGWTDTQYF.

This chain links TRBV27 with TRBJ1-2; tentative D call: TRBD1 (6 bases). The germline V gene encodes CDR1 MNHEY and CDR2 SMNVEV (reference sequence). The CDR3 has 17 amino acids. The V gene lost 1 base and the J gene lost 4 bases, with 19 bases spanning the gap. CDR3 sequence reads: CASSLYQDGQYSYGYTF. The CDR3 region has the DNA TGTGCCAGCAGTTTATACCAGGATGGACAGTATTCCTATGGCTACACCTTC.

V and J are TRBV9 and TRBJ2-5, with a tentative D call TRBD1 (6 bases). Germline V gene sequence: CDR1 SGDLS, CDR2 YYNGEE. The V end was cut by 5 bases, the J end by 4 bases, with 18 bases between. The CDR3 is made up of 15 amino acids. The CDR3 nucleotides are TGTGCCAGCAGGTCCCGAGGGAGAGGGGGAGAGACCCAGTACTTC. This translates into CASRSRGRGGETQYF.

This clone was seen once. This chain uses TRBV11-1 with TRBJ1-1; a weak D match, TRBD1 (6 bases). The V end lost 5 bases, the J end lost 1 base, and 11 bases lay between the germline ends. Per germline, CDR1 SGHAT and CDR2 FQDESV (reference sequence). The CDR3 loop spans 14 amino acids. CDR3 DNA: TGTGCCAGCAGCATAAAAGGGGGGAACACTGAAGCTTTCTTT. Translating it yields CASSIKGGNTEAFF.

There are a few counts of this clone. The genes are TRBV5-1 and TRBJ2-3, with 7 bases that match TRBD1. Germline CDR1 reads SGHRS; CDR2 reads YFSETQ. The CDR3 has 15 residues. V shed 0 bases and J 1 base; nucleotides not matched to a gene: 2. Here the CDR3 DNA reads TGCGCCAGCAGCTTGGGGCAGGGGGGCACAGATACGCAGTATTTT. The encoded protein is CASSLGQGGTDTQYF.